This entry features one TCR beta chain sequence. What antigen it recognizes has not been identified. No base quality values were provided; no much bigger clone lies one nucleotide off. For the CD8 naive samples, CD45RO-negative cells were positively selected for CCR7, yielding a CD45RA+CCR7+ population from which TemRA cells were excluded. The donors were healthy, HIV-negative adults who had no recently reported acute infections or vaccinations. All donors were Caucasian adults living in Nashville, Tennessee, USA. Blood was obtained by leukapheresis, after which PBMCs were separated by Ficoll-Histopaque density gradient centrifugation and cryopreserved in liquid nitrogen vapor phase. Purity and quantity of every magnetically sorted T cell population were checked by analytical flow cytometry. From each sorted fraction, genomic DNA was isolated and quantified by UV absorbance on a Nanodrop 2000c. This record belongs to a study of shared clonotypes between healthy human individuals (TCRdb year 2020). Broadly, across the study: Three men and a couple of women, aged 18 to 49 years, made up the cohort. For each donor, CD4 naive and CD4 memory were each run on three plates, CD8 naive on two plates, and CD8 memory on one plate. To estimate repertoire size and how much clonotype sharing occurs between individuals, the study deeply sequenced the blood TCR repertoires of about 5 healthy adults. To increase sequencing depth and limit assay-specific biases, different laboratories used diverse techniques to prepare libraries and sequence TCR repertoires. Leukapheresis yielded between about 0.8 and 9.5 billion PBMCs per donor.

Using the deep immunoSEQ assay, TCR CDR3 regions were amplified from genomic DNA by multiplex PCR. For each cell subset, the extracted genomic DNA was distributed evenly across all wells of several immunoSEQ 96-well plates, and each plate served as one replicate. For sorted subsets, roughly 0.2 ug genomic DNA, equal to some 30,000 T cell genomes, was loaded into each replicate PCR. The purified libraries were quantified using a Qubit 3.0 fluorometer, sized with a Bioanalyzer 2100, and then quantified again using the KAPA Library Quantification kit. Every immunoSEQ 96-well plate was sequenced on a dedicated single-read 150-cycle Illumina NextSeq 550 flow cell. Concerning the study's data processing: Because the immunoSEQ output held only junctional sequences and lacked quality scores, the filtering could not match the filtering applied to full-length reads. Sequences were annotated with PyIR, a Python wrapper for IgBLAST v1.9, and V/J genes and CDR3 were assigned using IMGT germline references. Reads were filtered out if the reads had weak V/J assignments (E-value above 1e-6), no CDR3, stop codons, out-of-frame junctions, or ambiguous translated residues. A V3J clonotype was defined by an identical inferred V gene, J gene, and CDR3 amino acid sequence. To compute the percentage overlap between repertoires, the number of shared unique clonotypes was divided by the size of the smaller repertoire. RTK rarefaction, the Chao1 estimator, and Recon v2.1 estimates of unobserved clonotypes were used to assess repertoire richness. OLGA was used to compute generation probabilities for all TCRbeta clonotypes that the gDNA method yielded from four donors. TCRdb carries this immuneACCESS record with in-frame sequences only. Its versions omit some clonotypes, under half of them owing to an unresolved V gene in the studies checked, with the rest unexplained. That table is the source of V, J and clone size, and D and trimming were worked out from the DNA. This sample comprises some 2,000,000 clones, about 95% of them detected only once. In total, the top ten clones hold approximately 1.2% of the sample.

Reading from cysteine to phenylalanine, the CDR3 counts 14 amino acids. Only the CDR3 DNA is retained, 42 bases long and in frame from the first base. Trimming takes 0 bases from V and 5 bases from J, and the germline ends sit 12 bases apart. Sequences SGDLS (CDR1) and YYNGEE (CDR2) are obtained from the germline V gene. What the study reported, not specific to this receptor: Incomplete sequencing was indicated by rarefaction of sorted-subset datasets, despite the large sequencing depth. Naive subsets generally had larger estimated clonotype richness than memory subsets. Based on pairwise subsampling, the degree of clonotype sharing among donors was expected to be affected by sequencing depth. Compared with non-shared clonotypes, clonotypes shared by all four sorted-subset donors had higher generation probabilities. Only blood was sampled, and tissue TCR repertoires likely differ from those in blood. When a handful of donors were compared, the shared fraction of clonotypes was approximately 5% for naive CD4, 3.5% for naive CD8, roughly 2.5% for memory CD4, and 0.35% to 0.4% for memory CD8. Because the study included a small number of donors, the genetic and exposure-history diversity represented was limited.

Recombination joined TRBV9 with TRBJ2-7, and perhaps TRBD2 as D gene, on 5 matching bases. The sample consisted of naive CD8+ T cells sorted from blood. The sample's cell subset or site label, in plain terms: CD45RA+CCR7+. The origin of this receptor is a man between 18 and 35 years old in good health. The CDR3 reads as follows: CASSVGASYHEQYF. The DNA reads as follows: TGTGCCAGCAGCGTAGGTGCTAGCTACCACGAGCAGTACTTC. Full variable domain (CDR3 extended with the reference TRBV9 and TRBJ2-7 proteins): DSGVTQTPKHLITATGQRVTLRCSPRSGDLSVYWYQQSLDQGLQFLIQYYNGEERAKGNILERFSAQQFPDLHSELNLSSLELGDSALYFCASSVGASYHEQYFGPGTRLTVT.